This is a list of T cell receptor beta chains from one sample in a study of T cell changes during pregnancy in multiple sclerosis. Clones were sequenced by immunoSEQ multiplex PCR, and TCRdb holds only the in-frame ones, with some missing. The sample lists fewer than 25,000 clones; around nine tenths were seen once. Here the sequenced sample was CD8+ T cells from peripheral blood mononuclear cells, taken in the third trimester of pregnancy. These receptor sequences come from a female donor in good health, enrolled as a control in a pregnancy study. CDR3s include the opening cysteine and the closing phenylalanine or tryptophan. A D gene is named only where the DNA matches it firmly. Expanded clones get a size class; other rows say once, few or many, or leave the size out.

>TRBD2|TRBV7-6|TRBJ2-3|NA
TGTGCCAGCAGCTGGGACCGGGCTAGCGGGGGGGATACGCAGTATTTT
CASSWDRASGGDTQYF
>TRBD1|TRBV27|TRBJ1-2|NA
TGTGCCAGCACCCCTCGAACAGGGGGCTTCTATGGCTACACCTTC
CASTPRTGGFYGYTF
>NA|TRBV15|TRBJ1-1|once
TGTGCCACCAGCGAGCGGACAGCCTCTGAAGCTTTCTTT
CATSERTASEAFF
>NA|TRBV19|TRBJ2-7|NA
TGTGCCAGTGGACAGCCACCGTACGAGCAGTACTTC
CASGQPPYEQYF
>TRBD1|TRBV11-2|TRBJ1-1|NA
TGTGCCAGCAGCTCTACAGGGGGCCTCTACACTGAAGCTTTCTTT
CASSSTGGLYTEAFF
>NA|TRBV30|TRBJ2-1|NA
TGTGCCTGGAGCACAGACAACAACTACAATGAGCAGTTCTTC
CAWSTDNNYNEQFF
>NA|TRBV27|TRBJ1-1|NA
TGTGCCAGCAGTCCACTGGGAGGAGGGACTGAAGCTTTCTTT
CASSPLGGGTEAFF
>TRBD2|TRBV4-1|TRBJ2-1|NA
TGCGCCAGCAGCCAAGTGGATGTGGGACTAGCATCCTACAATGAGCAGTTCTTC
CASSQVDVGLASYNEQFF
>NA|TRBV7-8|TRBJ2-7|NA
TGTGCCAGCAGCTCCCCACTCGAGAATACGAAGCAGTACTTC
CASSSPLENTKQYF
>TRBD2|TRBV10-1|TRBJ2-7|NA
TGCGCCAGCAGTGAATGGACTAGCTTACAGGGAGAGCAGTACTTC
CASSEWTSLQGEQYF
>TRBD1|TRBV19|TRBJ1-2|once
TGTGCCAGTAGTACCGGACAGGATGGCTACACCTTC
CASSTGQDGYTF
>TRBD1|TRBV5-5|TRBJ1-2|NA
TGTGCCAGCAGCTCCCGAAACTCCGGGACAGGGAACTATGGCTACACCTTC
CASSSRNSGTGNYGYTF
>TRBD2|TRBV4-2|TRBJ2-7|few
TGTGCCAGCAGCCCAGGACTAGCGGCCACCTACGAGCAGTACTTC
CASSPGLAATYEQYF
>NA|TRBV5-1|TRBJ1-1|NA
TGCGCCAGCAGGCCACTTGGGAACACTGAAGCTTTCTTT
CASRPLGNTEAFF
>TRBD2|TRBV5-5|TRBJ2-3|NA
TGTGCCAGCAGCGGGCCCGAACTAGCGGGAGGGCCAGATACGCAGTATTTT
CASSGPELAGGPDTQYF
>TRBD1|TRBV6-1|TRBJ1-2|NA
TGTGCCAGCAGTTCCACAGGGGGATACCGTGGCTACACCTTC
CASSSTGGYRGYTF
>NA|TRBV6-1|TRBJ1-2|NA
TGTGCCAGCAGTACGAGACCTCTAGACTATGGCTACACCTTC
CASSTRPLDYGYTF
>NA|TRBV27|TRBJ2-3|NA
TGTGCCAGCAGTTTTGCGGGGAGCACAGATACGCAGTATTTT
CASSFAGSTDTQYF
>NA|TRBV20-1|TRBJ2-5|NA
TGCAGTGCTAGAGTTGGTGAGCAGTACTTC
CSARVGEQYF
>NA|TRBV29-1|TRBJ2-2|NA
TGCAGCGTTGAAGTTGGCGGGACGAACACCGGGGAGCTGTTTTTT
CSVEVGGTNTGELFF
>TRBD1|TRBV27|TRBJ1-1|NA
TGTGCCAGCAGTTTATCGGTGACAGGGGGCACTGAAGCTTTCTTT
CASSLSVTGGTEAFF
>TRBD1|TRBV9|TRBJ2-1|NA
TGTGCCAGCAGCGCGGACAGGGTGTCCGATGAGCAGTTCTTC
CASSADRVSDEQFF
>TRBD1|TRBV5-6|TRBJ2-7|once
TGTGCCAGCAGCTGGGGACAGGGCAGGATGGACGAGCAGTACTTC
CASSWGQGRMDEQYF
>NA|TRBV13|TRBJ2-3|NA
TGTGCCAGCAGCTTACGGTTAGCGGTTCCTAGCACAGATACGCAGTATTTT
CASSLRLAVPSTDTQYF
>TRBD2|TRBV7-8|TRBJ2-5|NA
TGTGCCAGCAGCTCCTTGGCGGGAGAGGGAGAGACCCAGTACTTC
CASSSLAGEGETQYF
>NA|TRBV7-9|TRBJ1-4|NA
TGTGCCAGCGGGGAGGGAGGCGGTGAAAAACTGTTTTTT
CASGEGGGEKLFF
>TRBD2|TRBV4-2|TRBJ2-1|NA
TGTGCCAGCAGCCAAGCCACAAATGGACTAGCAGCCTCCTACAATGAGCAGTTCTTC
CASSQATNGLAASYNEQFF
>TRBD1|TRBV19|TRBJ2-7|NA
TGTGCCAGTACCGGGACAGGAAACTACGAGCAGTACTTC
CASTGTGNYEQYF
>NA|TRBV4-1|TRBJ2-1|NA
TGCGCCAGCAGCCAAGGCGAGCGGGTCTCCTACAATGAGCAGTTCTTC
CASSQGERVSYNEQFF
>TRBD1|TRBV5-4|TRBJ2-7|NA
TGTGCCAGTACCGGGACAGGGTATAACGAGCAGTACTTC
CASTGTGYNEQYF
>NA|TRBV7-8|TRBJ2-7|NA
TGTGCCAGCAGCTTCCCACGGGAGAGCTCCTACGAGCAGTACTTC
CASSFPRESSYEQYF
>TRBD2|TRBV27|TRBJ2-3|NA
TGTGCCAGCAGTTTACCCCCTACTAGCGGGAGGGCCCGGGGGACAGATACGCAGTATTTT
CASSLPPTSGRARGTDTQYF
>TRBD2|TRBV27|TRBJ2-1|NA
TGTGCCGCGGGAGGCAGGGGCTACAATGAGCAGTTCTTC
CAAGGRGYNEQFF
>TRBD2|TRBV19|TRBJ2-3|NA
TGTGCCAGCAACCCTAGCGGGGGACTAGGGGAGACGCAGTATTTT
CASNPSGGLGETQYF
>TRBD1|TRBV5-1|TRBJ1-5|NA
TGCGCCAGCAGCCCAGGGACAGGTCACAATCAGCCCCAGCATTTT
CASSPGTGHNQPQHF
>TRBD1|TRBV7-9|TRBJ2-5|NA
TGTGCCAGCAGCTTGGACAGGTCCCAAGAGACCCAGTACTTC
CASSLDRSQETQYF
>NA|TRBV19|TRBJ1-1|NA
TGTGCCAGTAGTATAGATGGGGAGACTGAAGCTTTCTTT
CASSIDGETEAFF
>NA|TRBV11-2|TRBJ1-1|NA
TGTGCCAGCAGCCCTCGACAGGAAGCTTTCTTT
CASSPRQEAFF
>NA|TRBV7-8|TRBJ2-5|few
TGTGCCAGCAGCTCAGTGACGGACTTCTCAGAGACCCAGTACTTC
CASSSVTDFSETQYF
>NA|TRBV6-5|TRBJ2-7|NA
TGTGCCAGCAGTTGGACAGAAACCTACGAGCAGTACTTC
CASSWTETYEQYF
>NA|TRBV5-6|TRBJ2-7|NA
TGTGCCAGCAGCTTGGGAGTCCTGGAGCAGTACTTC
CASSLGVLEQYF
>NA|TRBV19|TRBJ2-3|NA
TGTGCCAGTAGTATTACAGGGTCAGATACGCAGTATTTT
CASSITGSDTQYF
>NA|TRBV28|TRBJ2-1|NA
TGTGCCAGCACCGTAGCCGCCTCTAATGAGCAGTTCTTC
CASTVAASNEQFF
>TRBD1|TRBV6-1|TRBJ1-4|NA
TGTGCCAGCAGTGACGGACAGGGTAGTGAAAAACTGTTTTTT
CASSDGQGSEKLFF
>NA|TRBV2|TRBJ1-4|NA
TGTGCCAGCAGTAAAAGACAGGTCCTTAATGAAAAACTGTTTTTT
CASSKRQVLNEKLFF
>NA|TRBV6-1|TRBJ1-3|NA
TGTGCCAGCAGTGAAGGAGACTCTGGAAACACCATATATTTT
CASSEGDSGNTIYF
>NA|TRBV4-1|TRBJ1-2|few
TGCGCCAGCAGCCCGTATACTGACACTAACTATGGCTACACCTTC
CASSPYTDTNYGYTF
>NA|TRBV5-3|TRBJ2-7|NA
TGTGCCAGGCCCAGCAGAGACTCTTACGAGCAGTACTTC
CARPSRDSYEQYF
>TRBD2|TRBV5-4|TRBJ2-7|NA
TGTGCCAGCAGCTCGTCACTAGCGGGAGGCGCCCTCCGCCGCTCCTACGAGCAGTACTTC
CASSSSLAGGALRRSYEQYF
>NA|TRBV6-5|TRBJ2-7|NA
TGTGCCAGCAGTTACGACGGCGGGGCTACCTACGAGCAGTACTTC
CASSYDGGATYEQYF
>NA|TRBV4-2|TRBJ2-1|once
TGTGCCAGCAGCTTTGAAGCGGTCTCCTACAATGAGCAGTTCTTC
CASSFEAVSYNEQFF
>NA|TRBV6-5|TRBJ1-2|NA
TGTGCCAGCAGTTACTCGAGACAGCATGGCTACACCTTC
CASSYSRQHGYTF
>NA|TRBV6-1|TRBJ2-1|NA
TGTGCCAGCAGTGAAGGGGACATGAATGAGCAGTTCTTC
CASSEGDMNEQFF